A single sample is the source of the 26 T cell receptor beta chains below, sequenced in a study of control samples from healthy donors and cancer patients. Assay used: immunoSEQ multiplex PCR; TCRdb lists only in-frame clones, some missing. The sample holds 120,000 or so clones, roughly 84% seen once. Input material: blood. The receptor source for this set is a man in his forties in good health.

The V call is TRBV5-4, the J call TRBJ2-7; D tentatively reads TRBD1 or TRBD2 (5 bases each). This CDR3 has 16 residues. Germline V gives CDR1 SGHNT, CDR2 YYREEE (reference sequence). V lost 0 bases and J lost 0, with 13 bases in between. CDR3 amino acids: CASSLDGTLSSYEQYF. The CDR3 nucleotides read TGTGCCAGCAGCTTGGACGGGACGCTTAGCTCCTACGAGCAGTACTTC.

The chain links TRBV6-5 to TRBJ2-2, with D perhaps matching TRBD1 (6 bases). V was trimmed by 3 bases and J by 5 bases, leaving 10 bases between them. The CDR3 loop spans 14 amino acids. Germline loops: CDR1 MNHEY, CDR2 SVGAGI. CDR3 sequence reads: CASSYQGTTGELFF. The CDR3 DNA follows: TGTGCCAGCAGTTATCAGGGGACGACCGGGGAGCTGTTTTTT.

The CDR3 DNA is TGTGCCAGCAGCCAGACTAACTATGGCTACACCTTC. This sequence encodes CASSQTNYGYTF. The gene calls are TRBV11-3 and TRBJ1-2; no definite D call. The V gene lost 5 bases and the J gene lost 0 bases, with 4 bases spanning the gap. The CDR3 loop spans 12 amino acids. Looked up from germline, CDR1 is SGHNT and CDR2 is YENEEA.

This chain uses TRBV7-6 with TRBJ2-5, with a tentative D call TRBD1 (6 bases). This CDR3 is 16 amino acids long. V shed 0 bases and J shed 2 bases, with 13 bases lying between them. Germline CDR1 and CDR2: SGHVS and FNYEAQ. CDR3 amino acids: CASSLAGQTQQETQYF. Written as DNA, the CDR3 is TGTGCCAGCAGCTTAGCTGGACAGACCCAACAAGAGACCCAGTACTTC.

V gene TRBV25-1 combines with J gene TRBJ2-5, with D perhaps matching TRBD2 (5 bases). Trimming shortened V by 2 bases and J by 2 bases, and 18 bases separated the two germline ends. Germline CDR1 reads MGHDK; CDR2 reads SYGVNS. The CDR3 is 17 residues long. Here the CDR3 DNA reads TGTGCCAGCAGTGAACGGGGTGGCAGACGCCAACAAGAGACCCAGTACTTC. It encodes CASSERGGRRQQETQYF. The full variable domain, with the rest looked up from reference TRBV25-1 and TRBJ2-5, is EADIYQTPRYLVIGTGKKITLECSQTMGHDKMYWYQQDPGMELHLIHYSYGVNSTEKGDLSSESTVSRIRTEHFPLTLESARPSHTSQYLCASSERGGRRQQETQYFGPGTRLLVL.

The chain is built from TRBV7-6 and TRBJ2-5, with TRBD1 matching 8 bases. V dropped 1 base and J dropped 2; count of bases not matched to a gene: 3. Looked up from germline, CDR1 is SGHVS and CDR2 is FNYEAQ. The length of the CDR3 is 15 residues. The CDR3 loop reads CASSLGTGRQETQYF. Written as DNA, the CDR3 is TGTGCCAGCAGCTTAGGGACAGGGAGGCAAGAGACCCAGTACTTC.

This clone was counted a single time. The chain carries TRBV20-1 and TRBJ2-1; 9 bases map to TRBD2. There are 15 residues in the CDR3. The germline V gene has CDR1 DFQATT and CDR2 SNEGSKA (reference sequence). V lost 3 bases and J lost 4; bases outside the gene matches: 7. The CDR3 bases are TGCAGTGCTAGTCTGCGGGGGGGCCTTTACAATGAGCAGTTCTTC. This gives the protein CSASLRGGLYNEQFF.

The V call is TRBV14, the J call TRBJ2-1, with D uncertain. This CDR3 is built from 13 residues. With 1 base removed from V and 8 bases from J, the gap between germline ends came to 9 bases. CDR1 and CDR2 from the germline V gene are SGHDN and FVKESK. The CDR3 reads CASSQVRYDEQFF. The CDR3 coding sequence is TGTGCCAGCAGCCAAGTTAGATACGATGAGCAGTTCTTC.

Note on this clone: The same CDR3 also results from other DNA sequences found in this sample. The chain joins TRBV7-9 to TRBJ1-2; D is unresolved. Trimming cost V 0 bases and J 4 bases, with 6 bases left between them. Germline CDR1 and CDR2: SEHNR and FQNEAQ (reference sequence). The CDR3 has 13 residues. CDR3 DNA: TGTGCCAGCAGCTTAGCCGGGTTCTATGGCTACACCTTC. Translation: CASSLAGFYGYTF.

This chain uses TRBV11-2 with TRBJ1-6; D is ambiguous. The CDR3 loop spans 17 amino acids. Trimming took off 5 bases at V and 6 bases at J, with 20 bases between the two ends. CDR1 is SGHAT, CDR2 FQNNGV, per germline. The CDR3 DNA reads TGTGCCAGCAGCCCAAACTCCGCGGGGAAGGGTAATTCACCCCTCCACTTT. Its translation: CASSPNSAGKGNSPLHF.

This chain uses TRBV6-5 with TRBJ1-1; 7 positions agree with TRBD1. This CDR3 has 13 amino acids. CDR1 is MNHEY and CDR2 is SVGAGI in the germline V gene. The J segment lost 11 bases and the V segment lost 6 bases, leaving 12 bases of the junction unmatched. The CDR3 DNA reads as TGTGCCAGCAGCGAGACAGGGAGGGTGGACGCTTTCTTT. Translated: CASSETGRVDAFF.

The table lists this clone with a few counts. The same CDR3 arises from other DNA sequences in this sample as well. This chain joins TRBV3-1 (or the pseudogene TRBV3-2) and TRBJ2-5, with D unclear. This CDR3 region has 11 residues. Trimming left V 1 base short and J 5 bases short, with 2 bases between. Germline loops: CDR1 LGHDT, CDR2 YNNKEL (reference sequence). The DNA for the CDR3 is TGTGCCAGCAGCCAAGTTGAGACCCAGTACTTC. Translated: CASSQVETQYF.

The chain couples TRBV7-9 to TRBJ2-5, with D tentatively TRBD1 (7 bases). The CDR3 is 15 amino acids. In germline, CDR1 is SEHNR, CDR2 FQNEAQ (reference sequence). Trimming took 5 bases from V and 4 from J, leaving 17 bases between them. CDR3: CASSLGGGHRETQYF. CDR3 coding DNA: TGTGCCAGCAGCCTCGGAGGGGGCCATCGAGAGACCCAGTACTTC.

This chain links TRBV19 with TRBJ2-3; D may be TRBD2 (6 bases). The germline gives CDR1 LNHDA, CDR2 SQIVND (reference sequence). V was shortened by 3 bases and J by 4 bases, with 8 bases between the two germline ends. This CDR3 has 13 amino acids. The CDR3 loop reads CASSMGGSDTQYF. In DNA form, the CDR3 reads TGTGCCAGTAGTATGGGGGGATCAGATACGCAGTATTTT.

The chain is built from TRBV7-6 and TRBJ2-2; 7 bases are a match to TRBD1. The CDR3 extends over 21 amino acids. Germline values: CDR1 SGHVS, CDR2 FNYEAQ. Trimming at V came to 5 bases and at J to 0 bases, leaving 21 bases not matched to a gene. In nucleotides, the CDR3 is TGTGCCAGCAGCCCCTCATACCATTCCCGGGACAGCTCTACGAACACCGGGGAGCTGTTTTTT. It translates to CASSPSYHSRDSSTNTGELFF.

The CDR3 is CASSLVPDLETQYF. In DNA, the CDR3 is TGCGCCAGCAGCTTGGTGCCAGACCTAGAGACCCAGTACTTC. The V and J genes are TRBV5-1 and TRBJ2-5; D gene uncertain. The CDR3 is made up of 14 amino acids. Germline-derived CDR1 and CDR2 are SGHRS and YFSETQ. Trimming removed 0 bases from V and 4 bases from J, with 10 bases in between.

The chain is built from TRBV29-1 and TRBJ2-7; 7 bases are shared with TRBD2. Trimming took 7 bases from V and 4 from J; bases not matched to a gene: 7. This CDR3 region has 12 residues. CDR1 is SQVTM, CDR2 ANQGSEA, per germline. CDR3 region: CSAVSGEYEQYF. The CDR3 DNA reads TGCAGCGCCGTAAGCGGGGAGTACGAGCAGTACTTC.

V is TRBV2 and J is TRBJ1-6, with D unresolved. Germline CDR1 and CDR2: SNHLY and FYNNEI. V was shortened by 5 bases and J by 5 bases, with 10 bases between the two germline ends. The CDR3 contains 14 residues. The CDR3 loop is CASSILQDNSPLHF. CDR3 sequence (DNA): TGTGCCAGCAGTATTCTTCAGGATAATTCACCCCTCCACTTT.

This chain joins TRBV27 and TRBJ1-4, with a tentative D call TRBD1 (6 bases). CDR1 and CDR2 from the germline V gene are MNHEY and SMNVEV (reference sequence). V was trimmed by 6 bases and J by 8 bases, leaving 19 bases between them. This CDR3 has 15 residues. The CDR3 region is CASRGMGAGIEKLFF. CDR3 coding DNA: TGTGCCAGCAGGGGAATGGGGGCAGGGATCGAAAAACTGTTTTTT.

DNA of the CDR3: TGTGCCAGCAGCTACACAGACTTCTCTGGAAACACCATATATTTT. Translating it yields CASSYTDFSGNTIYF. The V and J genes are TRBV9 and TRBJ1-3; D is unclear. The ends were cut back, 4 bases at V and 0 bases at J, with 11 bases in the middle. Germline lookup yields CDR1 SGDLS and CDR2 YYNGEE. CDR3 length: 15 amino acids.

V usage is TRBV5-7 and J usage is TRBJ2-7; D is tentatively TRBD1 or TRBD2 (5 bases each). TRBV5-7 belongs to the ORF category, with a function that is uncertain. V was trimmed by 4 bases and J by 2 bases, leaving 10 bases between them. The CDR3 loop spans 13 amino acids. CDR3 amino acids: CASSTGPTYEQYF. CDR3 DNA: TGTGCCAGCAGCACGGGACCCACCTACGAGCAGTACTTC.

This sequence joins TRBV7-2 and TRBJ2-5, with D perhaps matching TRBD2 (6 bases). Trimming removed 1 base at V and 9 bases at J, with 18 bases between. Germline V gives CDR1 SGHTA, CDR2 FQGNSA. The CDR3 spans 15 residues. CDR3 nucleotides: TGTGCCAGCAGCTTAGGGACGCGGGGCCAACTGGCCCAGTACTTC. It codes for CASSLGTRGQLAQYF.

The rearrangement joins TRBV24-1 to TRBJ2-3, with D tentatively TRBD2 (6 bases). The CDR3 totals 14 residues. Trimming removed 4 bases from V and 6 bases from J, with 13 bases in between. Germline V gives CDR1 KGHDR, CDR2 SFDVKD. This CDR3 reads CATSEMTSLDTQYF. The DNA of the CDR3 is TGTGCCACCAGTGAAATGACTAGTTTGGATACGCAGTATTTT.

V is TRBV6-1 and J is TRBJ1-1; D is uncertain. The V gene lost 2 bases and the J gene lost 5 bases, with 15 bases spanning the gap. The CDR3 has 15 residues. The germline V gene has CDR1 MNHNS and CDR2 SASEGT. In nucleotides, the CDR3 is TGTGCCAGCAGTGAACTTAGAGGCACTGGGACTGAAGCTTTCTTT. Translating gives CASSELRGTGTEAFF.

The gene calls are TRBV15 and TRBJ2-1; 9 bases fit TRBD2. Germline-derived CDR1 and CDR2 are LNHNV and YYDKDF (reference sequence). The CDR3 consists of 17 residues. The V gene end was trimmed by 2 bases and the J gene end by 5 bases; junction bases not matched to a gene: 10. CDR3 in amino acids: CATSRRKGSGGHNEQFF. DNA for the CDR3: TGTGCCACCAGCAGACGAAAAGGTAGCGGGGGACACAATGAGCAGTTCTTC.

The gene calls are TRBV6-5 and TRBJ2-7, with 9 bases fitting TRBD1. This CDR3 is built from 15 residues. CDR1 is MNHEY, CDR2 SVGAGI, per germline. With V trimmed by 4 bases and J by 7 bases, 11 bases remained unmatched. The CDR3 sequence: CASSSYDRGVGEQYF. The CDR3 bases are TGTGCCAGCAGTTCCTACGACAGGGGGGTGGGTGAGCAGTACTTC.